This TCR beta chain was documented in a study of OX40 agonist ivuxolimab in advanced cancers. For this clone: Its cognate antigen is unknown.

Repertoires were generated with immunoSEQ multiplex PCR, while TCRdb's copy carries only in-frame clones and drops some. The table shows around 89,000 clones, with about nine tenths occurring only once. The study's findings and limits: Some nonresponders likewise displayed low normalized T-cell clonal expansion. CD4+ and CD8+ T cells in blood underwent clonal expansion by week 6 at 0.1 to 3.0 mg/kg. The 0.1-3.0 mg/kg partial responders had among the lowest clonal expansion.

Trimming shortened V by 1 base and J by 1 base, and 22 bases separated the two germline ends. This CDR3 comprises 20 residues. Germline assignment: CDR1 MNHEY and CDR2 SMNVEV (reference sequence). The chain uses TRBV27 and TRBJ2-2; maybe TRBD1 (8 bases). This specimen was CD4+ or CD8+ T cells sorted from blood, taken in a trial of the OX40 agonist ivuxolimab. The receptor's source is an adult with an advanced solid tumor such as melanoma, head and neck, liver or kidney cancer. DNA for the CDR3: TGTGCCAGCAGTTTATTTCGCGCAGGGGGCCAGCGGGGGAACACCGGGGAGCTGTTTTTT. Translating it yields CASSLFRAGGQRGNTGELFF.